This T cell receptor (beta chain) was retrieved from a study of CD8 T cells in ankylosing spondylitis. This CDR3 has 16 residues. Looked up from germline, CDR1 is SGDLS and CDR2 is YYNGEE. V was clipped by 0 bases and J by 1 base; unmatched bases: 4. Study results and limitations: Past studies reported some motif variants in reactive arthritis synovial fluid and blood. The study looked at matched synovial fluid samples from ankylosing spondylitis patients. Disease-linked clones were reported to be significantly enriched there.

Details on this clonotype: Its antigen is not known.

TCRdb ran MiXCR on the 5' RACE reads and lists one entry per CDR3 protein. The sample contains roughly 38,000 distinct CDR3 sequences, roughly 3% of which appear only once. The chain carries TRBV9 and TRBJ2-5; 9 bases align to TRBD1. This TCR came from a male donor with ankylosing spondylitis or in good health (not recorded which). Sequencing used blood, either unsorted or a sorted T cell fraction (not recorded which). The CDR3 protein is CASSVETGGGQETQYF. The DNA of the CDR3 is TGTGCCAGCAGCGTAGAGACAGGGGGGGGCCAAGAGACCCAGTACTTC.